The 24 T cell receptor beta chains below were found in one sample sequenced in a study of T-cell memory formation after mild COVID-19. TCRdb re-analysed the 5' RACE reads in MiXCR, keeping a single row per CDR3 protein. The data contain 210,000 or so distinct CDR3 sequences, roughly 27% of them singletons. The sequenced sample consisted of PBMCs or a T cell subset sorted from them (not recorded which). The receptors were sampled from an adult woman who had mild COVID-19 (a few samples of this study predate the infection). Cell type and time point are not known.

A few counts support this clonotype. For the CDR3, the DNA is TGTGCCAGCACTATAGCGGGAGCGGAAGATACGCAGTATTTT. It codes for CASTIAGAEDTQYF. The rearrangement joins TRBV7-9 to TRBJ2-3, with 9 bases that match TRBD2. The CDR3 loop spans 14 amino acids. Per germline, CDR1 SEHNR and CDR2 FQNEAQ (reference sequence). The ends lost 7 bases at V and 5 bases at J; junction bases unmatched: 7. The whole variable domain, remainder taken from reference TRBV7-9 and TRBJ2-3, is DTGVSQNPRHKITKRGQNVTFRCDPISEHNRLYWYRQTLGQGPEFLTYFQNEAQLEKSRLLSDRFSAERPKGSFSTLEIQRTEQGDSAMYLCASTIAGAEDTQYFGPGTRLTVL.

V and J are TRBV12-3 or TRBV12-4 and TRBJ1-1; weak D call: TRBD1 (6 bases). V lost 6 bases and J 4 bases, leaving 15 bases between the germline ends. CDR3 length: 14 amino acids. The CDR3 protein is CASRVRQGSTEAFF. The CDR3, as DNA: TGTGCCAGCAGGGTCCGGCAGGGGAGCACTGAAGCTTTCTTT.

This clonotype was seen a few times. The V gene is TRBV3-1, the J gene TRBJ2-4; possibly TRBD2 for D (6 bases). Germline V gene lookup returns CDR1 LGHDT and CDR2 YNNKEL (reference sequence). V dropped 1 base and J dropped 0 bases, with 10 bases sitting between them. The CDR3 runs 16 residues. CDR3: CASSQAGGLAKNIQYF. The CDR3 nucleotides are TGTGCCAGCAGCCAAGCAGGAGGGCTAGCCAAAAACATTCAGTACTTC.

The rearrangement uses TRBV15 and TRBJ2-1; 13 nucleotides agree with TRBD2. CDR1 and CDR2 (germline): LNHNV, YYDKDF (reference sequence). The CDR3 has 15 amino acids. The V and J ends lost 3 bases and 7 bases, in that order; junction bases with no gene match: 3. CDR3 protein: CATSSTSGGANEQFF. The CDR3 bases are TGTGCCACCAGCAGCACTAGCGGGGGGGCGAATGAGCAGTTCTTC.

The chain joins TRBV2 to TRBJ2-7; D may be TRBD1 (6 bases). This CDR3 has 12 amino acids. Trimming removed 5 bases at V and 7 bases at J, with 12 bases between. CDR1 and CDR2 (germline): SNHLY, FYNNEI. The CDR3 DNA follows: TGTGCCAGCAGTCTGAACAGGGCAGAGCAGTACTTC. Translated, it gives CASSLNRAEQYF.

This chain links TRBV7-9 with TRBJ2-7; TRBD1 matches 8 bases. The CDR3 consists of 15 residues. Per the germline V gene, CDR1 is SEHNR and CDR2 is FQNEAQ (reference sequence). Trimming took 0 bases from V and 7 from J; bases not matched to a gene: 8. In nucleotides, the CDR3 is TGTGCCAGCAGCTTAGCTGAGACAGGGGTCCATGAGCAGTACTTC. This sequence encodes CASSLAETGVHEQYF.

This clonotype was detected only a few times. The chain carries TRBV5-1 and TRBJ2-7; a weak D match, TRBD1 (5 bases). Trimming pared 5 bases from V and 0 bases from J, leaving 12 bases between. Germline assignment: CDR1 SGHRS and CDR2 YFSETQ. CDR3 length equals 14 residues. CDR3 in DNA: TGCGCCAGCAGTCCGCAGGGAAACTCCTACGAGCAGTACTTC. Translated, it gives CASSPQGNSYEQYF. Filled out from reference TRBV5-1 and TRBJ2-7, the complete variable domain reads KAGVTQTPRYLIKTRGQQVTLSCSPISGHRSVSWYQQTPGQGLQFLFEYFSETQRNKGNFPGRFSGRQFSNSRSEMNVSTLELGDSALYLCASSPQGNSYEQYFGPGTRLTVT.

This clonotype appeared a single time. V usage is TRBV5-1 and J usage is TRBJ2-3, with 11 nucleotides matching TRBD2. The CDR3 loop spans 16 amino acids. From germline, CDR1 is SGHRS and CDR2 YFSETQ. J lost 4 bases, V lost 4 bases, and 8 bases had no gene match. DNA for the CDR3: TGCGCCAGCAGCGCCACCCTAGCGGGGGGACCAGATACGCAGTATTTT. Translating it yields CASSATLAGGPDTQYF.

In this sample, this clonotype turned up a few times. The V gene is TRBV27, the J gene TRBJ1-2, with D possibly TRBD1 on 6 matching bases. Germline lookup yields CDR1 MNHEY and CDR2 SMNVEV (reference sequence). V lost 0 bases and J 1 base, leaving 12 bases between the germline ends. The CDR3 has 16 residues. CDR3 DNA sequence: TGTGCCAGCAGTTTATCTTCCGGACAGATTAACTATGGCTACACCTTC. Translation gives CASSLSSGQINYGYTF.

This chain uses TRBV20-1 with TRBJ1-2; TRBD1 matches 10 bases. The J segment lost 5 bases and the V segment lost 5 bases, leaving 5 bases of the junction unmatched. CDR1 and CDR2 (germline): DFQATT, SNEGSKA (reference sequence). This CDR3 spans 13 amino acids. The CDR3 loop reads CSALDRGFYGYTF. CDR3 nucleotides: TGCAGTGCTTTGGACAGGGGGTTTTATGGCTACACCTTC.

This clonotype has only a few counts. This chain uses TRBV12-3 or TRBV12-4 with TRBJ1-1; D is undetermined. The V end lost 5 bases, the J end lost 2 bases, and 9 bases lay between the germline ends. The CDR3 is made up of 13 amino acids. The CDR3 sequence is CASSPGINTEAFF. The DNA of the CDR3 is TGTGCCAGCAGTCCGGGAATAAACACTGAAGCTTTCTTT.

This clonotype turned up a few times. The chain uses TRBV20-1 and TRBJ1-3; 8 bases align to TRBD1. This CDR3 contains 13 residues. Per the germline V gene, CDR1 is DFQATT and CDR2 is SNEGSKA (reference sequence). J gave up 1 base and V 6 bases, and 2 bases lay outside the gene matches. DNA for the CDR3: TGCAGTGCCTGGACAGGGTCTGGAAACACCATATATTTT. It specifies CSAWTGSGNTIYF.

The chain employs TRBV15 and TRBJ2-1, with 9 bases matching TRBD2. The junction had 19 bases not matched to a gene; V was cut back by 8 bases and J by 5 bases. There are 18 residues in the CDR3. Germline-derived CDR1 and CDR2 are LNHNV and YYDKDF (reference sequence). The CDR3 sequence: CATEKGAKAGGPNNEQFF. In DNA, the CDR3 is TGTGCCACCGAAAAGGGGGCTAAAGCGGGAGGCCCCAACAATGAGCAGTTCTTC. Drawing the rest from reference TRBV15 and TRBJ2-1, the complete variable domain is DAMVIQNPRYQVTQFGKPVTLSCSQTLNHNVMYWYQQKSSQAPKLLFHYYDKDFNNEADTPDNFQSRRPNTSFCFLDIRSPGLGDTAMYLCATEKGAKAGGPNNEQFFGPGTRLTVL.

This clonotype appeared a few times. The chain couples TRBV3-1 to TRBJ2-1; D call uncertain. The CDR3 runs 11 residues. V shed 6 bases and J shed 10 bases, with 10 bases lying between them. CDR1 LGHDT and CDR2 YNNKEL come from the germline V gene (reference sequence). The CDR3: CASRGRLEQFF. The CDR3 DNA reads as TGTGCCAGCAGGGGTCGATTAGAGCAGTTCTTC.

This clonotype has ten or more counts. The chain joins TRBV27 to TRBJ2-5; 7 positions agree with TRBD2. J gave up 3 bases and V 9 bases, and 16 bases lay outside the gene matches. This CDR3 region has 16 residues. Germline assignment: CDR1 MNHEY and CDR2 SMNVEV (reference sequence). This CDR3 is CARVGTTSYAKETQYF. CDR3 sequence (DNA): TGTGCCAGAGTAGGTACGACTAGCTATGCAAAAGAGACCCAGTACTTC.

This clonotype has more than one count but fewer than ten. The chain's CDR3 is CASSFASGGLATQYF. The CDR3 bases are TGTGCCAGCAGTTTTGCTAGCGGGGGGCTGGCGACCCAGTACTTC. V usage is TRBV12-3 or TRBV12-4 and J usage is TRBJ2-5; 11 bases map to TRBD2. The CDR3 runs to 15 residues. J lost 7 bases, V lost 3 bases, and 7 bases had no gene match.

The sample holds a few counts of this clonotype. This chain links TRBV5-1 with TRBJ2-3; 11 bases are a match to TRBD1. The germline CDR1 and CDR2 sequences are SGHRS and YFSETQ. The CDR3 totals 16 residues. V lost 4 bases and J lost 4; bases outside the gene matches: 8. The CDR3 here is CASSRGQGAMADTQYF. In DNA, the CDR3 is TGCGCCAGCAGCAGAGGACAGGGGGCAATGGCAGATACGCAGTATTTT.

The rearrangement links TRBV3-1 to TRBJ2-5, with D perhaps assigned TRBD1 or TRBD2 (6 bases each). The germline V gene encodes CDR1 LGHDT and CDR2 YNNKEL (reference sequence). This CDR3 has 18 residues. Trimming cost V 0 bases and J 0 bases, with 17 bases left between them. CDR3 in amino acids: CASSQDQGLALYQETQYF. Written as DNA, the CDR3 is TGTGCCAGCAGCCAAGATCAGGGGCTAGCGCTGTACCAAGAGACCCAGTACTTC.

V is TRBV18 and J is TRBJ2-1; unclear D gene. Germline V gene lookup returns CDR1 KGHSH and CDR2 LQKENI. V was clipped by 0 bases and J by 8 bases, with 11 bases between them. The CDR3 loop spans 14 amino acids. The CDR3 protein is CASSPPVGLDEQFF. The CDR3 DNA is TGTGCCAGCTCACCACCGGTAGGATTGGATGAGCAGTTCTTC. The complete variable domain, with remaining parts taken from reference TRBV18 and TRBJ2-1, reads NAGVMQNPRHLVRRRGQEARLRCSPMKGHSHVYWYRQLPEEGLKFMVYLQKENIIDESGMPKERFSAEFPKEGPSILRIQQVVRGDSAAYFCASSPPVGLDEQFFGPGTRLTVL.

The genes are TRBV25-1 and TRBJ2-7, with unresolved D. The V and J ends lost 6 bases and 9 bases respectively, with 12 bases between them. CDR3 size: 11 residues. CDR1 MGHDK and CDR2 SYGVNS come from the germline V gene. The CDR3 nucleotides read TGTGCCAGCAGCACTTCCTGGGGGCAGTACTTC. It yields the protein CASSTSWGQYF.

Written as DNA, the CDR3 is TGCGCCAGCAGCTTGGATCGGGGGGGGAACACAGATACGCAGTATTTT. Its protein product is CASSLDRGGNTDTQYF. The V call is TRBV5-1, the J call TRBJ2-3, with TRBD2 identical over 8 bases. There are 16 residues in the CDR3. The V gene's germline CDR1 is SGHRS and CDR2 YFSETQ. The V and J ends lost 0 bases and 2 bases, in that order; junction bases with no gene match: 5. Looking up the rest from reference TRBV5-1 and TRBJ2-3 gives the full variable domain: KAGVTQTPRYLIKTRGQQVTLSCSPISGHRSVSWYQQTPGQGLQFLFEYFSETQRNKGNFPGRFSGRQFSNSRSEMNVSTLELGDSALYLCASSLDRGGNTDTQYFGPGTRLTVL.

This clonotype was observed a few times. This chain uses TRBV24-1 with TRBJ2-3; no definite D call. V was cut by 1 base and J by 2 bases, with 9 bases left in between. CDR1 is KGHDR and CDR2 is SFDVKD in the germline V gene. The CDR3 runs to 15 residues. In DNA, the CDR3 is TGTGCCACCAGTGATTTACGGCAGGACACAGATACGCAGTATTTT. The encoded protein is CATSDLRQDTDTQYF.

Only a few counts were recorded for this clonotype. The chain carries TRBV10-3 and TRBJ2-1; D is possibly TRBD1 (5 bases). The V end was cut by 0 bases, the J end by 2 bases, with 11 bases between. This CDR3 contains 16 residues. Germline lookup yields CDR1 ENHRY and CDR2 SYGVKD. The DNA for the CDR3 is TGTGCCATCAGTGAGTCGGGAAGGGGCCCCTACAATGAGCAGTTCTTC. Amino acid sequence: CAISESGRGPYNEQFF.

This chain connects TRBV5-6 to TRBJ1-2, with 10 nucleotides matching TRBD1. Per the germline V gene, CDR1 is SGHDT and CDR2 is YYEEEE. CDR3 length equals 14 residues. The V segment lost 6 bases and the J segment 4 bases; nucleotides outside the gene matches: 6. The chain's CDR3 is CASTRQGAFYGYTF. The CDR3 region has the DNA TGTGCCAGCACCAGACAGGGGGCCTTCTATGGCTACACCTTC.